This TCR beta chain was found in a study of T cells in Graves' hyperthyroidism and ophthalmopathy. General study results and limits: In blood, most of the thyroid clonotypes expanded above 0.001 were also present.

There were TCR beta CDR3 regions amplified from RNA transcripts. RT-PCR in the first round (using the HTBI primer set) targeted the TCR CDR3. MiXCR, run by TCRdb on the multiplex PCR reads, gives a single entry per CDR3 protein. Among about 400,000 distinct CDR3 sequences listed, around 14% were seen once. Patients aged 18 to 65 had newly diagnosed hyperthyroidism of under 2 months' duration. As to this clonotype: Its matching antigen is unknown.

Germline V lookup: CDR1 LNHDA, CDR2 SQIVND (reference sequence). The CDR3 totals 15 residues. V gave up 5 bases and J gave up 7 bases, with 21 bases separating them. The V and J genes are TRBV19 and TRBJ2-7, with a tentative D call TRBD1 (6 bases). The sample was blood. The TCR originated in a young woman with Graves' hyperthyroidism that later progressed to Graves' ophthalmopathy. CDR3: CASSPLGHGVGEQYF. CDR3 sequence (DNA): TGTGCCAGTAGTCCCTTGGGACACGGCGTGGGGGAGCAGTACTTC.